Each of the 14 T cell receptor beta chains below was sequenced from the same sample in a study of CD8+CD57+ T cells in acquired aplastic anemia. Previously, flow cytometry had revealed CD8+CD57+ cell expansion in the patients chosen for sequencing. The template used for profiling TCR beta VDJ and CDR3 was genomic DNA. From the reads, TCRdb called clonotypes with MiXCR, one entry per CDR3 protein. This sample has under 250,000 distinct CDR3 sequences, with approximately 65% found just once. Source material: sorted CD4+, CD8+, or CD8+CD57+ T cells (not recorded which) from PBMCs. These receptors originate from a human donor with aplastic anemia.

In this sample, this clonotype turned up many times. V is TRBV6-1 and J is TRBJ1-1; possibly TRBD1 for D (6 bases). From germline, CDR1 is MNHNS and CDR2 SASEGT. There are 16 residues in the CDR3. V lost 6 bases to trimming and J lost 6 bases, with 23 bases between them. The CDR3 sequence is CASRPSQWDNPPEAFF. CDR3 coding DNA: TGTGCCAGCAGACCAAGTCAGTGGGACAACCCCCCTGAAGCTTTCTTT.

Here the CDR3 reads CSVPQGFNEQFF. The CDR3 DNA is TGCAGCGTTCCTCAGGGGTTCAATGAGCAGTTCTTC. The chain has TRBV29-1 and TRBJ2-1; weak D call: TRBD1 (6 bases). The V end was cut by 5 bases, the J end by 6 bases, with 11 bases between. The CDR3 has 12 amino acids. Germline assignment: CDR1 SQVTM and CDR2 ANQGSEA.

This clonotype appeared a few times. The chain recombines TRBV4-1 with TRBJ2-2; D perhaps matches TRBD1 (6 bases). The V end lost 3 bases, the J end lost 1 base, and 12 bases lay between the germline ends. This CDR3 has 16 amino acids. In germline, CDR1 is MGHRA, CDR2 YSYEKL. CDR3 DNA: TGCGCCAGCAGCCACTTGACAGGATGGAACACCGGGGAGCTGTTTTTT. Encoded protein: CASSHLTGWNTGELFF.

This clonotype was seen many times. This chain joins TRBV14 and TRBJ1-2; 7 bases match TRBD1. There are 15 residues in the CDR3. Trimming took 4 bases from V and 5 from J; bases not matched to a gene: 10. Per germline, CDR1 SGHDN and CDR2 FVKESK. DNA of the CDR3: TGTGCCAGCAGCCGGACCGGGACAGAGTTTTATGGCTACACCTTC. Protein: CASSRTGTEFYGYTF.

This clonotype occurred many times. This chain joins TRBV20-1 and TRBJ1-1; D not certain. CDR3 length equals 11 residues. Germline V lookup: CDR1 DFQATT, CDR2 SNEGSKA (reference sequence). V was pared by 6 bases and J by 3 bases, with 8 bases between. The CDR3, as DNA: TGCAGTGCCCCCAGAGACACTGAAGCTTTCTTT. This encodes CSAPRDTEAFF.

V and J are TRBV24-1 and TRBJ2-1, with a tentative D call TRBD2 (5 bases). Germline CDR1 and CDR2: KGHDR and SFDVKD. The CDR3 length is 16 residues. Trimming shortened V by 3 bases and J by 1 base, and 12 bases separated the two germline ends. CDR3 protein: CATSDREAFSYNEQFF. The CDR3 DNA sequence: TGTGCCACCAGTGATCGGGAAGCGTTTTCCTACAATGAGCAGTTCTTC.

The chain carries TRBV7-9 and TRBJ1-4, with D possibly matching TRBD1 (6 bases). Per the germline V gene, CDR1 is SEHNR and CDR2 is FQNEAQ (reference sequence). The V gene lost 5 bases and the J gene lost 7 bases, with 17 bases spanning the gap. The CDR3 is 15 amino acids. CDR3 sequence: CASSPTGTMVEKLFF. As DNA, the CDR3 is TGTGCCAGCAGCCCAACCGGGACAATGGTTGAAAAACTGTTTTTT.

This chain joins TRBV7-8 and TRBJ2-5; TRBD2 might be the D (6 bases). Germline assignment: CDR1 SGHVS and CDR2 FQNEAQ. Trimming shortened V by 1 base and J by 2 bases, and 11 bases separated the two germline ends. This CDR3 spans 15 amino acids. The CDR3 sequence: CASSLDLAPQETQYF. Here the CDR3 DNA reads TGTGCCAGCAGCTTAGATCTAGCGCCGCAAGAGACCCAGTACTTC.

The gene calls are TRBV9 and TRBJ2-2; D is ambiguous. Trimming cost V 4 bases and J 7 bases, with 5 bases left between them. Looked up from germline, CDR1 is SGDLS and CDR2 is YYNGEE. The CDR3 runs 11 residues. In nucleotides, the CDR3 is TGTGCCAGCAGCCAAGACGGGGAGCTGTTTTTT. Its translation: CASSQDGELFF.

This sequence joins TRBV7-3 and TRBJ2-5, with D perhaps TRBD2 (6 bases). V shed 0 bases and J shed 5 bases, with 10 bases lying between them. The CDR3 is made up of 14 amino acids. CDR1 is SGHTA, CDR2 FQGTGA, per germline. The CDR3, as DNA: TGTGCCAGCAGCTTAACGGCGCTAGCGGAGACCCAGTACTTC. Its protein is CASSLTALAETQYF.

This chain uses TRBV7-8 with TRBJ1-5, with 9 bases fitting TRBD1. The germline V gene has CDR1 SGHVS and CDR2 FQNEAQ. The CDR3 is made up of 17 amino acids. The V and J ends lost 7 bases and 7 bases, in that order; junction bases with no gene match: 17. The CDR3 reads CASTSGLAGQGRQPQHF. The CDR3 DNA sequence: TGTGCCAGCACTAGTGGCCTGGCAGGACAGGGGAGGCAGCCCCAGCATTTT. Using reference TRBV7-8 and TRBJ1-5 for the parts outside the CDR3, the full variable domain is GAGVSQSPRYKVAKRGQDVALRCDPISGHVSLFWYQQALGQGPEFLTYFQNEAQLDKSGLPSDRFFAERPEGSVSTLKIQRTQQEDSAVYLCASTSGLAGQGRQPQHFGDGTRLSIL.

This chain joins TRBV10-3 and TRBJ2-7; 7 bases align to TRBD1. The CDR3 runs 14 residues. With V trimmed by 10 bases and J by 2 bases, 11 bases remained unmatched. Germline CDR1 reads ENHRY; CDR2 reads SYGVKD. This chain's CDR3 is CASKRGTETYEQYF. The CDR3 DNA reads TGTGCCAGCAAAAGGGGGACAGAGACCTACGAGCAGTACTTC.

This clonotype was detected only a few times. The chain combines TRBV27 with TRBJ1-5, with a weak D call TRBD1 (5 bases). The germline gives CDR1 MNHEY, CDR2 SMNVEV (reference sequence). The V end was cut by 3 bases, the J end by 2 bases, with 8 bases between. The CDR3 loop spans 14 amino acids. The CDR3 reads CASSFLGGNQPQHF. Written as DNA, the CDR3 is TGTGCCAGCAGTTTTTTGGGGGGCAATCAGCCCCAGCATTTT.

In the case of this clonotype: This likely comes from a read error, as the CDR3 has no conserved phenylalanine or tryptophan at its end. Because the CDR3's place on the DNA is in doubt, the DNA is left out and the CDR3 is given as listed by TCRdb. This chain connects TRBV7-3 to TRBJ2-7; the DNA was not compared with TRBD1, the D call given in the table. The germline gives CDR1 SGHTA, CDR2 FQGTGA. 8 amino acids form the CDR3, both terminal residues included. The CDR3 protein is CASSRTPG.